Below, 17 T cell receptor beta chains from the same sample are listed, as sequenced in a study of neurological immune-mediated disorders. TCRdb ran MiXCR on the 5' RACE reads and lists one entry per CDR3 protein. There are around 50,000 distinct CDR3 sequences in the sample; under 4.5% occur only once, and approximately 3.3% lies in the top ten. The specimen was PBMCs. The receptors derive from a woman in her thirties with multiple sclerosis.

This clonotype was seen many times. The genes are TRBV6-6 and TRBJ2-7; D remains ambiguous. Deletions cut 8 bases from V and 1 base from J, with 9 bases between. This CDR3 region has 12 residues. Looked up from germline, CDR1 is MNHNY and CDR2 is SVGAGI (reference sequence). The CDR3: CASGVLSYEQYF. The CDR3 DNA follows: TGTGCCAGCGGGGTTTTGTCCTACGAGCAGTACTTC.

Ten or more counts support this clonotype. The chain employs TRBV5-1 and TRBJ1-1; TRBD1 matches 7 bases. Losses at the gene ends were 3 bases for V and 0 bases for J; bases not matched to a gene: 2. Germline-derived CDR1 and CDR2 are SGHRS and YFSETQ. The CDR3 spans 14 residues. DNA of the CDR3: TGCGCCAGCAGCTCCAGGGGGGTGAACACTGAAGCTTTCTTT. It codes for CASSSRGVNTEAFF.

This clonotype was found many times. The chain uses TRBV11-2 and TRBJ2-6; D unclear. This CDR3 spans 17 amino acids. V was pared by 4 bases and J by 2 bases, with 15 bases between. Germline V gene lookup returns CDR1 SGHAT and CDR2 FQNNGV. The CDR3 sequence: CASSSYRARPGANVLTF. In nucleotides, the CDR3 is TGTGCCAGCAGCTCTTATCGGGCCCGCCCTGGGGCCAACGTCCTGACTTTC.

This clonotype has ten or more counts. A junction boundary mismatches the germline segment, possibly from a read error. J is TRBJ2-5 and V is TRBV5-1, with D uncertain. The length of the CDR3 is 12 residues. Germline V gene data show CDR1 as SGHRS and CDR2 as YFSETQ. The CDR3 region is CASSLDQETQYF. Written as DNA, the CDR3 is TGCGCCAGCAGTTTGGATCAAGAGACCCAGTACTTC.

At least ten counts were recorded for this clonotype. The genes are TRBV28 and TRBJ2-7; a weak D match, TRBD2 (5 bases). Germline V gene sequence: CDR1 MDHEN, CDR2 SYDVKM. V gave up 5 bases and J gave up 2 bases, with 13 bases separating them. The CDR3 runs 14 residues. CDR3 residues: CASSPGIAAYEQYF. The CDR3, as DNA: TGTGCCAGCAGTCCCGGGATTGCCGCCTACGAGCAGTACTTC.

This chain uses TRBV11-2 with TRBJ1-5; D uncertain. This CDR3 contains 13 residues. V was shortened by 0 bases and J by 5 bases, with 5 bases between the two germline ends. CDR1 and CDR2 from the germline V gene are SGHAT and FQNNGV. CDR3 residues: CASSLDSDQPQHF. CDR3 DNA: TGTGCCAGCAGCTTAGACAGTGATCAGCCCCAGCATTTT.

Many counts were recorded for this clonotype. The V and J genes are TRBV20-1 and TRBJ2-5, with TRBD2 identical over 8 bases. Looked up from germline, CDR1 is DFQATT and CDR2 is SNEGSKA (reference sequence). The CDR3 is 12 residues long. CDR3 sequence (DNA): TGCAGAGCCGGAGCGGGGGCAGAGACCCAGTACTTC. Translated: CRAGAGAETQYF.

This clonotype came up many times. The J gene is TRBJ2-1, the V gene TRBV29-1; 12 bases match TRBD2. V trimming: 6 bases; J trimming: 3 bases; junction bases outside the gene matches: 6. Germline V gives CDR1 SQVTM, CDR2 ANQGSEA. This CDR3 region has 15 residues. In DNA, the CDR3 is TGCAGCGTATCGGGACTAGCGGGCGGCTACAATGAGCAGTTCTTC. Its protein is CSVSGLAGGYNEQFF.

By its share, this clonotype is medium-sized. The chain recombines TRBV4-1 with TRBJ2-5; 7 nucleotides agree with TRBD2. The V and J ends lost 0 bases and 0 bases, in that order; junction bases with no gene match: 7. The germline gives CDR1 MGHRA, CDR2 YSYEKL. The CDR3 has 17 residues. CDR3 in DNA: TGCGCCAGCAGCCAAGATCTTTCGCGGGGGTACCAAGAGACCCAGTACTTC. Translated: CASSQDLSRGYQETQYF.

This clonotype has ten or more counts. The chain links TRBV20-1 to TRBJ1-4; D is uncertain. The CDR3 totals 13 residues. V was pared by 1 base and J by 7 bases, with 10 bases between. CDR1 is DFQATT, CDR2 SNEGSKA, per germline (reference sequence). CDR3 DNA sequence: TGCAGTGCTAGAGGCCTAGGTGGTGAAAAACTGTTTTTT. It translates to CSARGLGGEKLFF.

This clonotype was counted many times. The V gene is TRBV12-3 or TRBV12-4, the J gene TRBJ2-2; D is unresolved. The CDR3 sequence is 15 residues long. Trimming took off 1 base at V and 3 bases at J, with 9 bases between the two ends. The CDR3 reads CASSLGLAYTGELFF. CDR3 bases: TGTGCCAGCAGTTTAGGGTTAGCATACACCGGGGAGCTGTTTTTT.

This clonotype has just a few counts. The chain uses TRBV6-6 and TRBJ2-2; TRBD1 agrees at 8 bases. Trimming removed 5 bases from V and 6 bases from J; junction bases left unmatched: 2. The CDR3 loop spans 13 amino acids. Germline CDR1 MNHNY, CDR2 SVGAGI (reference sequence). CDR3 nucleotide sequence: TGTGCCAGCAGTCGACAGGGGTCCGGGGAGCTGTTTTTT. This codes for CASSRQGSGELFF.

This clonotype was seen a few times. This CDR3 is CASSRHEIQYF. CDR3 bases: TGTGCCAGCAGCAGGCACGAAATTCAGTACTTC. The rearrangement links TRBV25-1 to TRBJ2-4; D call uncertain. The CDR3 contains 11 residues. Germline-derived CDR1 and CDR2 are MGHDK and SYGVNS. Deletions cut 6 bases from V and 10 bases from J, with 10 bases between.

This clonotype has a count of ten or more. The rearrangement joins TRBV4-1 to TRBJ2-7; D unclear. Trimming removed 0 bases from V and 0 bases from J, with 15 bases in between. The CDR3 spans 17 residues. Germline V lookup: CDR1 MGHRA, CDR2 YSYEKL. In DNA, the CDR3 is TGCGCCAGCAGCCAAGATTTGGGCCAACCGAGCTCCTACGAGCAGTACTTC. Translating it yields CASSQDLGQPSSYEQYF.

This clonotype showed up just a few times. This may be a read error, as it is one base from a much larger clone. This chain connects TRBV20-1 to TRBJ2-6; perhaps TRBD1 as D (5 bases). CDR3 length: 15 residues. Germline V lookup: CDR1 DFQATT, CDR2 SNEGSKA (reference sequence). The CDR3 DNA reads as TGCAGTGCTAGGCCCGATACCTCTGGGGCCAAAGTCCTGACTTTC. Protein product: CSARPDTSGAKVLTF.

This clonotype showed up many times. CDR3 amino acids: CASSETLNYGYTF. CDR3 coding DNA: TGCGCCAGCAGCGAGACACTCAACTATGGCTACACCTTC. The chain combines TRBV5-1 with TRBJ1-2; D is unresolved. CDR3 length equals 13 residues. The germline V and J ends were trimmed by 4 bases and 2 bases, with 9 bases remaining between them. Germline V gives CDR1 SGHRS, CDR2 YFSETQ.

This clonotype appeared many times. The rearrangement links TRBV5-1 to TRBJ1-2; 10 nucleotides agree with TRBD1. CDR1 is SGHRS and CDR2 is YFSETQ in the germline V gene. The V gene end was trimmed by 3 bases and the J gene end by 8 bases; junction bases not matched to a gene: 4. The CDR3 runs to 13 residues. The CDR3 region has the DNA TGCGCCAGCAGCTCGGGGGACAGGGGAGGCTACACCTTC. Residues: CASSSGDRGGYTF. The whole variable domain, remainder taken from reference TRBV5-1 and TRBJ1-2, is KAGVTQTPRYLIKTRGQQVTLSCSPISGHRSVSWYQQTPGQGLQFLFEYFSETQRNKGNFPGRFSGRQFSNSRSEMNVSTLELGDSALYLCASSSGDRGGYTFGSGTRLTVV.